The next 23 T cell receptor beta chains were all read from a single sample in a study of T-cell reconstitution after alpha-beta-depleted transplantation in children. For TCRbeta, the library was prepared with unique molecular identifiers. TCRdb re-called the PCR reads with MiXCR, one entry per CDR3 protein. The profile shows more than 400,000 distinct CDR3 sequences, about an eighth of them singletons. The sequencing used PBMCs, mostly from graft donor cells, collected 180 days after TCRalphabeta/CD19-depleted stem cell transplant. The receptors derive from a female patient aged 2-10 years who had a stem cell transplant for aplastic anemia, so the T cells may come from the graft donor.

This chain links TRBV7-8 with TRBJ2-3, with D perhaps TRBD1 (6 bases). The CDR3 runs 16 residues. The germline V and J ends were trimmed by 4 bases and 3 bases, with 17 bases remaining between them. Germline-derived CDR1 and CDR2 are SGHVS and FQNEAQ. CDR3 protein: CASSSLGALGTDTQYF. The CDR3 nucleotides are TGTGCCAGCAGCTCCCTGGGGGCGTTGGGGACAGATACGCAGTATTTT.

This clonotype was picked up many times. The chain couples TRBV20-1 to TRBJ2-4, with 11 bases that match TRBD2. Germline loops: CDR1 DFQATT, CDR2 SNEGSKA (reference sequence). The V gene end was trimmed by 1 base and the J gene end by 4 bases; junction bases not matched to a gene: 3. The CDR3 is 15 amino acids. CDR3 amino acids: CSARVSGRGKNIQYF. In DNA form, the CDR3 reads TGCAGTGCTAGAGTTAGCGGGAGGGGGAAAAACATTCAGTACTTC.

This clonotype was observed a few times. The chain uses TRBV7-2 and TRBJ2-3, with 11 bases lining up with TRBD2. V lost 1 base to trimming and J lost 7 bases; unmatched junction nucleotides: 4. CDR3 size: 15 residues. CDR1 is SGHTA, CDR2 FQGNSA, per germline. The CDR3 nucleotides are TGTGCCAGCAGCTTAGAAACTAGCGGGAGATATACGCAGTATTTT. It encodes CASSLETSGRYTQYF.

The V and J genes are TRBV4-1 and TRBJ2-2; D is perhaps TRBD1 (6 bases). CDR1 is MGHRA and CDR2 is YSYEKL in the germline V gene. The V gene lost 4 bases and the J gene lost 7 bases, with 13 bases spanning the gap. The CDR3 is made up of 14 amino acids. The chain's CDR3 is CASSPWTEDGELFF. In DNA form, the CDR3 reads TGCGCCAGCAGCCCCTGGACAGAAGACGGGGAGCTGTTTTTT.

The J gene is TRBJ2-7, the V gene TRBV20-1; possibly TRBD1 for D (6 bases). CDR3 length equals 13 residues. Germline V CDR1 and CDR2: DFQATT, SNEGSKA (reference sequence). V lost 0 bases and J 7 bases, leaving 13 bases between the germline ends. The DNA for the CDR3 is TGCAGTGCTAGAGAAAGGGCAGGGGAGGAGCAGTACTTC. Translated: CSARERAGEEQYF.

This clonotype was counted only a few times. This chain connects TRBV7-8 to TRBJ2-3; D uncertain. V lost 3 bases and J lost 3, with 7 bases in between. The V gene's germline CDR1 is SGHVS and CDR2 FQNEAQ. The CDR3 is made up of 13 amino acids. The CDR3 bases are TGTGCCAGCAGCTTCGACGGTACAGATACGCAGTATTTT. It specifies CASSFDGTDTQYF.

This clonotype has a handful of counts. V gene TRBV3-1 combines with J gene TRBJ2-3; the match to TRBD2 covers 9 bases. This CDR3 contains 20 residues. In germline, CDR1 is LGHDT, CDR2 YNNKEL (reference sequence). After removal of 1 base from V and 6 bases from J, the junction contained 20 bases not matched to a gene. DNA of the CDR3: TGTGCCAGCAGCCAAGCCGCCGGGCTAGCGGGATCTCGAAGCGGGGATACGCAGTATTTT. It is translated as CASSQAAGLAGSRSGDTQYF.

The chain uses TRBV7-2 and TRBJ2-7, with TRBD2 matching 11 bases. Germline lookup yields CDR1 SGHTA and CDR2 FQGNSA. V was pared by 4 bases and J by 3 bases, with 8 bases of the junction left unmatched. The CDR3 sequence is 16 residues long. The CDR3 nucleotides read TGTGCCAGCAGCTCGGCTAGCGGGGGGACTTACTACGAGCAGTACTTC. Translated, it gives CASSSASGGTYYEQYF.

This clonotype was detected a few times. The chain joins TRBV3-1 to TRBJ1-2; no definite D call. The germline V gene encodes CDR1 LGHDT and CDR2 YNNKEL (reference sequence). The CDR3 covers 16 residues. V shed 2 bases and J shed 0 bases, with 13 bases lying between them. CDR3: CASSQFYVGTNYGYTF. The CDR3 region has the DNA TGTGCCAGCAGCCAATTTTACGTGGGGACTAACTATGGCTACACCTTC.

V is TRBV12-3 or TRBV12-4 and J is TRBJ2-3, with a tentative D call TRBD1 (5 bases). This CDR3 is 15 amino acids long. Trimming left V 2 bases short and J 2 bases short, with 11 bases between. Written as DNA, the CDR3 is TGTGCCAGCAGTTTACCAGGGTGGGCCACAGATACGCAGTATTTT. It is translated as CASSLPGWATDTQYF.

This clonotype was picked up a small number of times. This chain uses TRBV2 with TRBJ2-5, with D possibly matching TRBD2 (5 bases). The CDR3 has 15 residues. Per the germline V gene, CDR1 is SNHLY and CDR2 is FYNNEI. Trimming took 6 bases from V and 4 from J, leaving 18 bases between them. The CDR3 bases are TGTGCCAGCAGCTTCGGCGGGCCCCCGGGAGAGACCCAGTACTTC. It specifies CASSFGGPPGETQYF.

V is TRBV28 and J is TRBJ2-1, with D maybe TRBD1 (6 bases). In germline, CDR1 is MDHEN, CDR2 SYDVKM. V was cut by 8 bases and J by 0 bases, with 11 bases left in between. CDR3 length: 14 residues. CDR3 protein: CASYGQSSYNEQFF. CDR3 sequence (DNA): TGTGCCAGCTATGGACAGAGCTCCTACAATGAGCAGTTCTTC.

The V gene is TRBV28, the J gene TRBJ2-5; possibly TRBD2 for D (5 bases). Deletions cut 2 bases from V and 4 bases from J, with 17 bases between. This CDR3 comprises 16 residues. The V gene's germline CDR1 is MDHEN and CDR2 SYDVKM. The CDR3 is CASSLPWTPAGETQYF. CDR3 sequence (DNA): TGTGCCAGCAGTTTACCCTGGACGCCGGCGGGAGAGACCCAGTACTTC.

V usage is TRBV20-1 and J usage is TRBJ2-1; 9 bases agree with TRBD2. V shed 8 bases, J shed 8 bases, and the junction held 13 bases outside the gene matches. This CDR3 contains 14 residues. In germline, CDR1 is DFQATT, CDR2 SNEGSKA (reference sequence). The CDR3: CSTGTSRRGDEQFF. CDR3 in DNA: TGCAGTACCGGGACTAGCAGACGGGGGGATGAGCAGTTCTTC.

This clonotype was recorded a few times. The DNA of the CDR3 is TGTGCCAGCAGTTTGTCCGGGACAGGGCCTACGGAAGCTTTCTTT. It specifies CASSLSGTGPTEAFF. The chain carries TRBV12-3 or TRBV12-4 and TRBJ1-1; 9 bases align to TRBD1. The CDR3 loop spans 15 amino acids. V lost 3 bases to trimming and J lost 8 bases; unmatched junction nucleotides: 10.

The chain carries TRBV5-6 and TRBJ2-3, with 8 positions matching TRBD2. Germline V CDR1 and CDR2: SGHDT, YYEEEE. V dropped 3 bases and J dropped 6; count of bases not matched to a gene: 9. The CDR3 is 15 residues long. The CDR3 here is CASSSGGVASDTQYF. Here the CDR3 DNA reads TGTGCCAGCAGCTCGGGGGGGGTTGCAAGCGATACGCAGTATTTT.

Only a few counts were recorded for this clonotype. The junction differs from germline at one of its ends, possibly a read error. The rearrangement uses TRBV12-3 or TRBV12-4 and TRBJ2-1, with 10 bases matching TRBD2. This CDR3 contains 11 residues. The CDR3 protein is CASRLGLATLF. Written as DNA, the CDR3 is TGTGCCAGCAGACTGGGACTAGCGACCCTCTTC.

This clonotype showed up just a few times. This chain connects TRBV20-1 to TRBJ2-4, with TRBD2 matching over 11 bases. Per germline, CDR1 DFQATT and CDR2 SNEGSKA (reference sequence). With 3 bases clipped from V and 5 bases from J, the junction kept 6 bases outside the gene matches. This CDR3 has 15 residues. DNA for the CDR3: TGCAGTGCTAGTAAACTAGCGGGGGACCAAAACATTCAGTACTTC. Amino acid sequence: CSASKLAGDQNIQYF.

This clonotype was recorded many times. This chain's CDR3 is CASSFAEGNTEAFF. The CDR3 region has the DNA TGTGCCAGCAGTTTCGCAGAAGGGAACACTGAAGCTTTCTTT. The rearrangement links TRBV12-3 or TRBV12-4 to TRBJ1-1; D is unresolved. V shed 3 bases and J shed 1 base, with 9 bases lying between them. The CDR3 extends over 14 amino acids.

The chain combines TRBV4-3 with TRBJ1-6; D perhaps matches TRBD1 (6 bases). V lost 0 bases and J 7 bases, leaving 16 bases between the germline ends. Germline CDR1 and CDR2: LGHNA and YSLEER. This CDR3 has 17 amino acids. This CDR3 is CASSQEGTRRGNSPLHF. The CDR3, as DNA: TGCGCCAGCAGCCAAGAGGGGACACGTAGAGGGAATTCACCCCTCCACTTT.

This clonotype was counted ten times or more. Its ends do not fully match the called genes, so a read error is possible. The V call is TRBV7-2, the J call TRBJ2-2; 10 positions match TRBD2. This CDR3 has 15 residues. Germline V gene sequence: CDR1 SGHTA, CDR2 FQGNSA. The CDR3 nucleotides are TGTGCCAGCAGTTTAGCGGGAGGGAACACCGGGGAGCTGTTTTTT. Amino acids: CASSLAGGNTGELFF.

The chain employs TRBV14 and TRBJ2-3; possible D gene TRBD1, 6 bases. The CDR3 loop spans 17 amino acids. Deletions cut 5 bases from V and 3 bases from J, with 21 bases between. Germline assignment: CDR1 SGHDN and CDR2 FVKESK. The CDR3 loop is CASSKASGHARTDTQYF. The CDR3, as DNA: TGTGCCAGCAGCAAAGCCTCGGGACATGCTCGTACAGATACGCAGTATTTT.

This clonotype was recorded at least ten times. The chain recombines TRBV28 with TRBJ1-5, with 7 bases aligning to TRBD1. From germline, CDR1 is MDHEN and CDR2 SYDVKM. V shed 6 bases, J shed 9 bases, and the junction held 5 bases outside the gene matches. The CDR3 extends over 12 amino acids. CDR3 sequence reads: CASSQGVWPQHF. CDR3 nucleotide sequence: TGTGCCAGCAGCCAGGGGGTGTGGCCCCAGCATTTT.